This is a list of T cell receptor beta chains from one sample in a study of blood T cell repertoires in COVID-19. The method was immunoSEQ multiplex PCR; TCRdb's version includes in-frame clones alone and lacks a portion of them. The table lists around 250,000 clones, over 75% of them singletons. Material for sequencing was peripheral blood. Receptors were obtained from a human donor in a cohort sampled during active COVID-19. CDR3s include the opening cysteine and the closing phenylalanine or tryptophan. D genes are given only for firm matches. The size of a clone is reported for some rows only, either as once, few or many, or as a class for expanded clones.

j_call clone_size d_call v_call cdr3_aa cdr3_nt
TRBJ1-4 - TRBD1 TRBV7-9 CASSYGQGGNEKLFF TGTGCCAGCAGCTACGGACAGGGAGGGAATGAAAAACTGTTTTTT
TRBJ1-3 - - TRBV19 CASNGLSGYTIYF TGTGCCAGTAACGGACTGTCTGGATACACCATATATTTT
TRBJ2-7 - - TRBV28 CASSTDRSYEQYF TGTGCCAGCAGCACAGACAGATCCTACGAGCAGTACTTC
TRBJ1-2 few TRBD1 TRBV6-2/TRBV6-3 CASSISGQAHYGYTF TGTGCCAGCAGCATTAGCGGACAGGCCCACTATGGCTACACCTTC
TRBJ2-1 - TRBD2 TRBV19 CASSPSGGANHEQFF TGTGCCAGTAGCCCGAGCGGGGGCGCCAACCATGAGCAGTTCTTC
TRBJ2-7 - TRBD2 TRBV7-6 CASSQVAGLAGNLGLYEQYF TGTGCCAGCAGCCAAGTAGCCGGGCTAGCGGGTAATCTAGGGCTTTACGAGCAGTACTTC
TRBJ1-3 few TRBD1 TRBV4-1 CASSQRDSSGNTIYF TGCGCCAGCAGCCAAAGGGACAGCTCTGGAAACACCATATATTTT
TRBJ2-5 - TRBD2 TRBV7-3 CASSPSGREETQYF TGTGCCAGCAGCCCTAGCGGGAGGGAGGAGACCCAGTACTTC
TRBJ2-5 - - TRBV10-2 CASGETGRTSQETQYF TGCGCCAGCGGAGAGACAGGCCGGACCTCCCAAGAGACCCAGTACTTC
TRBJ1-5 - - TRBV28 CASSTEGGGNQPQHF TGTGCCAGCAGTACCGAAGGGGGTGGGAATCAGCCCCAGCATTTT
TRBJ2-3 - - TRBV12-3/TRBV12-4 CASSFRTEWTQYF TGTGCCAGCAGTTTTCGAACAGAATGGACGCAGTATTTT
TRBJ1-3 - TRBD1 TRBV5-1 CASSLASGGSSGNTIYF TGCGCCAGCAGCTTGGCATCAGGGGGTAGCTCTGGAAACACCATATATTTT
TRBJ2-1 - TRBD2 TRBV13 CASSERLAGADSSYNEQFF TGTGCCAGCAGCGAGCGACTAGCGGGGGCCGATAGCTCCTACAATGAGCAGTTCTTC
TRBJ1-1 - TRBD1 TRBV7-3 CASSAQGMGEAFF TGTGCCAGCAGCGCACAGGGGATGGGTGAAGCTTTCTTT
TRBJ2-1 once TRBD2 TRBV7-9 CASSSEVASGRVHEQFF TGTGCCAGCAGCTCGGAGGTGGCTAGCGGGAGAGTTCATGAGCAGTTCTTC
TRBJ2-7 - - TRBV7-2 CASSSSRGYEQYF TGTGCCAGCAGCTCATCACGCGGGTACGAGCAGTACTTC
TRBJ2-7 - - TRBV6-1 CASSETSNEQYF TGTGCCAGCAGTGAAACTAGTAACGAGCAGTACTTC
TRBJ2-7 - TRBD2 TRBV28 CASSERLAGRYEQYF TGTGCCAGCAGTGAGAGACTAGCGGGAAGGTACGAGCAGTACTTC
TRBJ2-1 - - TRBV7-3 CASSLVSGVQSEQFF TGTGCCAGCAGCTTAGTTTCGGGGGTCCAAAGTGAGCAGTTCTTC
TRBJ1-1 once - TRBV12-5 CASGVSGVTEAFF TGTGCTAGTGGGGTCTCAGGGGTGACTGAAGCTTTCTTT
TRBJ2-7 - TRBD2 TRBV27 CASSHKPGLAYHEQYF TGTGCCAGCAGCCACAAGCCGGGACTAGCGTATCACGAGCAGTACTTC
TRBJ2-3 - TRBD2 TRBV10-1 CATGLADTDTQYF TGCGCCACCGGACTAGCGGACACAGATACGCAGTATTTT
TRBJ2-7 - - TRBV2 CASSDRGPYEQYF TGTGCCAGCAGTGATAGGGGCCCCTACGAGCAGTACTTC
TRBJ2-3 once TRBD1 TRBV2 CASRRRGQGSTDTQYF TGTGCCAGCAGACGCAGGGGACAGGGGAGCACAGATACGCAGTATTTT
TRBJ2-4 - - TRBV12-2 CASPLRGVAKNIQYF TGTGCAAGTCCCTTGCGGGGTGTAGCCAAAAACATTCAGTACTTC
TRBJ2-5 - TRBD1 TRBV5-6 CASSFFDRGLSETQYF TGTGCCAGCAGCTTTTTCGACAGGGGGCTTTCCGAGACCCAGTACTTC
TRBJ2-7 - - TRBV7-8 CASSLQVYEQYF TGTGCCAGCAGCTTACAGGTGTACGAGCAGTACTTC
TRBJ2-1 - - TRBV9 CASSEGGVADYNEQFF TGTGCCAGCAGCGAGGGCGGGGTAGCGGACTACAATGAGCAGTTCTTC
TRBJ2-3 few TRBD2 TRBV2 CASGGLAGPSTDTQYF TGTGCCAGCGGGGGACTAGCGGGGCCCAGCACAGATACGCAGTATTTT
TRBJ1-1 - TRBD1 TRBV19 CASSISAGGARGTEAFF TGTGCCAGTAGTATTTCGGCAGGGGGCGCCCGGGGCACTGAAGCTTTCTTT
TRBJ2-3 - TRBD2 TRBV3-1/TRBV3-2 CASSQVAGANRGDTQYF TGTGCCAGCAGCCAAGTAGCGGGAGCCAATCGGGGAGATACGCAGTATTTT
TRBJ2-3 - TRBD2 TRBV5-1 CASSLEGLAGVEGSTDTQYF TGCGCCAGCAGCTTGGAGGGACTAGCGGGAGTAGAGGGGAGCACAGATACGCAGTATTTT
TRBJ2-2 - TRBD2 TRBV6-4 CASKGLAGVNTGELFF TGTGCCAGCAAAGGACTAGCGGGAGTGAACACCGGGGAGCTGTTTTTT
TRBJ2-7 - - TRBV28 CASSRRGLRGEQYF TGTGCCAGCAGTAGGAGGGGCCTACGAGGCGAGCAGTACTTC
TRBJ2-7 - - TRBV4-1 CASSQDLQGGEQYF TGCGCCAGCAGCCAAGATCTACAGGGTGGCGAGCAATACTTC
TRBJ2-7 - - TRBV6-5 CASSYYTRGYEQYF TGTGCCAGCAGTTACTATACCCGGGGCTACGAGCAGTACTTC
TRBJ1-1 once TRBD1 TRBV2 CASRVRTGKNTEAFF TGTGCCAGCAGGGTAAGGACAGGGAAGAACACTGAAGCTTTCTTT
TRBJ1-3 - - TRBV3-1/TRBV3-2 CASSPYGGAGNTIYF TGTGCCAGCAGCCCGTATGGCGGGGCAGGAAACACCATATATTTT
TRBJ1-3 - TRBD1 TRBV7-9 CASSLSDRASGNTIYF TGTGCCAGCAGCCTTAGTGACAGGGCGTCTGGAAACACCATATATTTT
TRBJ2-7 - TRBD2 TRBV13 CASSLLAGGREQYF TGTGCCAGCAGCTTACTAGCGGGAGGACGCGAGCAGTACTTC
TRBJ2-7 - TRBD1 TRBV29-1 CSVGMGQRRSYEQYF TGCAGCGTTGGGATGGGACAGCGAAGGTCCTACGAGCAGTACTTC